Listed below are T cell receptor beta chains from one sample, sequenced in a study of beta chain features in type 1 diabetes. Only in-frame clones appear in the TCRdb table, and some are missing; sequencing was by immunoSEQ multiplex PCR. The table lists around 14,000 clones, about 72% of them singletons. Sequenced material: stem cell memory CD4+ T cells from blood. All receptors derive from a woman aged 18 to 35 with type 1 diabetes. The CDR3 runs from the conserved cysteine through the conserved F or W. Each record gives: D gene, V gene, J gene, clone size, CDR3 DNA, CDR3 protein. A D gene is named only where the DNA matches it firmly. Size is omitted from some rows. Given values are once, few, many or a class for expanded clones.

D gene: .; V gene: TRBV6-6; J gene: TRBJ2-1; clone size: .; CDR3 DNA: TGTGCCAGCAGCCCCGGAGGGCCAAAATCCTACAATGAGCAGTTCTTC; CDR3 protein: CASSPGGPKSYNEQFF
D gene: .; V gene: TRBV6-6; J gene: TRBJ1-1; clone size: once; CDR3 DNA: TGTGCCAGCAGTTACTTAGGGGACACTGAAGCTTTCTTT; CDR3 protein: CASSYLGDTEAFF
D gene: TRBD2; V gene: TRBV7-9; J gene: TRBJ2-2; clone size: few; CDR3 DNA: TGTGCCAGCAGCCCCTACCTCATTCGGCGGGAGGGGAACACCGGGGAGCTGTTTTTT; CDR3 protein: CASSPYLIRREGNTGELFF
D gene: TRBD2; V gene: TRBV11-3; J gene: TRBJ2-1; clone size: .; CDR3 DNA: TGTGCCAGCAGCTTAGTTCCTGGACTAGCGGGAGAATCGGGGCAGTTCTTC; CDR3 protein: CASSLVPGLAGESGQFF
D gene: TRBD1; V gene: TRBV30; J gene: TRBJ2-6; clone size: once; CDR3 DNA: TGTGCCTGGAACAGTTACTCGGGGGGACAGGGTCCCTCTGGGGCCAACGTCCTGACTTTC; CDR3 protein: CAWNSYSGGQGPSGANVLTF
D gene: TRBD1; V gene: TRBV19; J gene: TRBJ1-2; clone size: .; CDR3 DNA: TGTGCCAGTAGTTTGGACAGGGACTATGGCTACACCTTC; CDR3 protein: CASSLDRDYGYTF
D gene: TRBD1; V gene: TRBV4-1; J gene: TRBJ1-1; clone size: .; CDR3 DNA: TGCGCCAGCAGCCGTACAGGGGTGAACACTGAAGCTTTCTTT; CDR3 protein: CASSRTGVNTEAFF
D gene: TRBD2; V gene: TRBV18; J gene: TRBJ2-1; clone size: few; CDR3 DNA: TGTGCCAGCTCACTGTCCCTGAGCGGGAGAATTCCCTCCGGGGCTGAGCAGTTCTTC; CDR3 protein: CASSLSLSGRIPSGAEQFF
D gene: TRBD1; V gene: TRBV11-3; J gene: TRBJ1-1; clone size: .; CDR3 DNA: TGTGCCAGCAGGCAGGGACAGTACACTGAAGCTTTCTTT; CDR3 protein: CASRQGQYTEAFF
D gene: TRBD1; V gene: TRBV18; J gene: TRBJ2-3; clone size: .; CDR3 DNA: TGTGCCAGCTCAACAGGGGGCGGATTCCAACGATATACGCAGTATTTT; CDR3 protein: CASSTGGGFQRYTQYF
D gene: .; V gene: TRBV5-1; J gene: TRBJ2-5; clone size: .; CDR3 DNA: TGCGCCAGCAGCTTGGTGCAGAGGGAGACCCAGTACTTC; CDR3 protein: CASSLVQRETQYF
D gene: TRBD1; V gene: TRBV5-1; J gene: TRBJ1-2; clone size: few; CDR3 DNA: TGCGCCAGCAGCTTGGTCTTAAGACAGGGGGGGCCTGGAGGCTACACCTTC; CDR3 protein: CASSLVLRQGGPGGYTF
D gene: .; V gene: TRBV28; J gene: TRBJ2-7; clone size: .; CDR3 DNA: TGTGCCAGTGAGGACAGTGCCTACGAGCAGTACTTC; CDR3 protein: CASEDSAYEQYF
D gene: TRBD2; V gene: TRBV7-2; J gene: TRBJ2-1; clone size: few; CDR3 DNA: TGTGCCAGCAGCCTGAGTGGAGCGGGGCCCTCCAATGAGCAGTTCTTC; CDR3 protein: CASSLSGAGPSNEQFF
D gene: .; V gene: TRBV18; J gene: TRBJ2-5; clone size: .; CDR3 DNA: TGTGCCAGCTCACCGTTCAACAGTTATCAAGAGACCCAGTACTTC; CDR3 protein: CASSPFNSYQETQYF
D gene: .; V gene: TRBV7-2; J gene: TRBJ2-5; clone size: few; CDR3 DNA: TGTGCCAGCAGCTTAAGGCGACCCAGGGAAGAGACCCAGTACTTC; CDR3 protein: CASSLRRPREETQYF
D gene: TRBD2; V gene: TRBV19; J gene: TRBJ2-1; clone size: .; CDR3 DNA: TGTGCCTCGACTAGCGGTGGCTCCTACAATGAGCAGTTCTTC; CDR3 protein: CASTSGGSYNEQFF
D gene: TRBD2; V gene: TRBV9; J gene: TRBJ2-2; clone size: .; CDR3 DNA: TGTGCCAGCAGCCTAGGACTAGCGGGAGGAGGAGCGGCCGGGGAGCTGTTTTTT; CDR3 protein: CASSLGLAGGGAAGELFF
D gene: TRBD1; V gene: TRBV10-3; J gene: TRBJ1-1; clone size: .; CDR3 DNA: TGTGCCATCAGTGAGTCGTTGACAGGGGCGATGAACACTGAAGCTTTCTTT; CDR3 protein: CAISESLTGAMNTEAFF
D gene: .; V gene: TRBV11-2; J gene: TRBJ1-1; clone size: few; CDR3 DNA: TGTGCCAGCAGCCGCGGCGGAAGGTTGGGCACTGAAGCTTTCTTT; CDR3 protein: CASSRGGRLGTEAFF
D gene: .; V gene: TRBV9; J gene: TRBJ2-3; clone size: .; CDR3 DNA: TGTGCCAGCAGCGTAGTAACGGTAGATACGCAGTATTTT; CDR3 protein: CASSVVTVDTQYF
D gene: .; V gene: TRBV7-3; J gene: TRBJ2-1; clone size: .; CDR3 DNA: TGTGCCAGCAGCTTAAGCGGGGACAGCCCCTACAATGAGCAGTTCTTC; CDR3 protein: CASSLSGDSPYNEQFF
D gene: .; V gene: TRBV7-9; J gene: TRBJ1-4; clone size: .; CDR3 DNA: TGTGCCAGCAGCTACCGTTGGGGGGGTTATGAAAAACTGTTTTTT; CDR3 protein: CASSYRWGGYEKLFF